This TCR beta chain originates from a study of blood T cells in healthy people across ages. The study recruited healthy Caucasian donors from Russia who were aged roughly 6 to 95. Isolation of PBMCs gave at least 6 million cells per sample. CDR1 and CDR2 from the germline V gene are SQVTM and ANQGSEA. J was trimmed by 6 bases and V by 7 bases; bases with no gene match: 15. The CDR3 loop spans 14 amino acids. A J-beta primer mix and a sample-barcoded 5' primer were used in a second PCR of about 7 to 12 cycles. All samples yielded 2.5 million or more CDR3-containing paired-end reads. TCRdb processed the 5' RACE reads anew with MiXCR; each CDR3 protein has one entry. The sample shows approximately 600,000 distinct CDR3 sequences, under 65% of them seen only once. This clonotype was picked up a small number of times.

The TCR originated in a man aged 55-75 years in good health. Sequencing was done on a sample of blood. The chain carries TRBV29-1 and TRBJ2-7; TRBD2 agrees at 7 bases. DNA of the CDR3: TGCAGCGCGCTTCCCGGGACTAACGGAATCGAGCAGTACTTC. It translates to CSALPGTNGIEQYF.